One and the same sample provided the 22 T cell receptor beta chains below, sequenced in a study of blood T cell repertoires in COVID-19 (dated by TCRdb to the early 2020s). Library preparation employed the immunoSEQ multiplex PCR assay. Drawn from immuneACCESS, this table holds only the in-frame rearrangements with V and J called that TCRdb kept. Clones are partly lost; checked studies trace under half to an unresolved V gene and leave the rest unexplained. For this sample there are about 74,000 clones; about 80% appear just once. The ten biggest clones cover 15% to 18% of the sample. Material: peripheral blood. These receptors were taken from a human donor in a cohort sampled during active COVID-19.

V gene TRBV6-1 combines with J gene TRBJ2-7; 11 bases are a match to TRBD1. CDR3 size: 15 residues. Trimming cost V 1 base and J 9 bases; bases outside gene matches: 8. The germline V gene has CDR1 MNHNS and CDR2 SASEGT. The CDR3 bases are TGTGCCAGCAGTGAAGAGGACAGGGGGCCGTTCACGCAGTACTTC. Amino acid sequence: CASSEEDRGPFTQYF.

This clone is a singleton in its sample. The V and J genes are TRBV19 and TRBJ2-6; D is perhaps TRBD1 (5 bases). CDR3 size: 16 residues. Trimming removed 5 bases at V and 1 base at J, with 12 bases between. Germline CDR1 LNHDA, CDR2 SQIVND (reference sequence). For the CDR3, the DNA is TGTGCCAGTAGTCCTCACCAGGGTTCTGGGGCCAACGTCCTGACTTTC. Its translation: CASSPHQGSGANVLTF.

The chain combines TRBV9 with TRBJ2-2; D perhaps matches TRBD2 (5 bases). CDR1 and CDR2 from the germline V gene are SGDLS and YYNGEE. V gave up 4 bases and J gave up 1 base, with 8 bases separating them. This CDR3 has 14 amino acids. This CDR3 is CASSSRGNTGELFF. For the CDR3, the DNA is TGTGCCAGCAGCTCTCGGGGGAACACCGGGGAGCTGTTTTTT.

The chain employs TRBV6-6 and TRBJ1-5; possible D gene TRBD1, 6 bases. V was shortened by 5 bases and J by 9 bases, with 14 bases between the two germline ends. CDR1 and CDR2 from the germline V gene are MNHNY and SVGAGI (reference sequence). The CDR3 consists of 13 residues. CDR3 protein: CASSRDIFSPQHF. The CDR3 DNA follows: TGTGCCAGCAGTCGGGACATATTCTCGCCCCAGCATTTT.

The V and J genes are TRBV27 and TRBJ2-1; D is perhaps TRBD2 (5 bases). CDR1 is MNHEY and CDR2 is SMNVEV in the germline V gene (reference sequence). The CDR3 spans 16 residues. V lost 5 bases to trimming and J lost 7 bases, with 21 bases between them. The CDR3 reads CASSPLTATGKNEQFF. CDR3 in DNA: TGTGCCAGCAGTCCTTTGACGGCCACGGGGAAGAATGAGCAGTTCTTC.

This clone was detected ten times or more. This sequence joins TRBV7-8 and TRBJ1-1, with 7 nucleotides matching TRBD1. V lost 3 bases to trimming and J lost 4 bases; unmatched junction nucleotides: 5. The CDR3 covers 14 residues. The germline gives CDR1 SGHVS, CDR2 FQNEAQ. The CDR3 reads CASSFGTAFTEAFF. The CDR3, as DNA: TGTGCCAGCAGCTTTGGGACAGCTTTCACTGAAGCTTTCTTT. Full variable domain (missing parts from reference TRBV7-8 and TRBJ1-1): GAGVSQSPRYKVAKRGQDVALRCDPISGHVSLFWYQQALGQGPEFLTYFQNEAQLDKSGLPSDRFFAERPEGSVSTLKIQRTQQEDSAVYLCASSFGTAFTEAFFGQGTRLTVV.

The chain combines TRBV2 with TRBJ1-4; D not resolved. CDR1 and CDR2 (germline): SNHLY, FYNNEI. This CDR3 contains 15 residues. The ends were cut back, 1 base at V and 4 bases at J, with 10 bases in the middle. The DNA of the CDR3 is TGTGCCAGCAGTGAAGGTGGCCAGGATAATGAAAAACTGTTTTTT. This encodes CASSEGGQDNEKLFF. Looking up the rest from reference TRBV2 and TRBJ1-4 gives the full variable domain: EPEVTQTPSHQVTQMGQEVILRCVPISNHLYFYWYRQILGQKVEFLVSFYNNEISEKSEIFDDQFSVERPDGSNFTLKIRSTKLEDSAMYFCASSEGGQDNEKLFFGSGTQLSVL.

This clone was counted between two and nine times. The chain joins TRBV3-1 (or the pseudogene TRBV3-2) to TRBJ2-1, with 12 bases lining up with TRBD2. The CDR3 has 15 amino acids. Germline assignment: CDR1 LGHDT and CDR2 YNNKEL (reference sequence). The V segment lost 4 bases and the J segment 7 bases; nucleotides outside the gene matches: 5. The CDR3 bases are TGTGCCAGCAGCCCTACTAGCGGGAGGATGAATGAGCAGTTCTTC. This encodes CASSPTSGRMNEQFF.

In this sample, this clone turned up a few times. CDR3 residues: CASSQNRQRERTQYF. For the CDR3, the DNA is TGTGCCAGCAGCCAGAACAGGCAACGGGAGCGGACCCAGTACTTC. The chain is built from TRBV3-1 (or the pseudogene TRBV3-2) and TRBJ2-5, with a possible D match to TRBD2 (6 bases). The CDR3 totals 15 residues. The germline V gene encodes CDR1 LGHDT and CDR2 YNNKEL (reference sequence). Trimming shortened V by 3 bases and J by 7 bases, and 18 bases separated the two germline ends.

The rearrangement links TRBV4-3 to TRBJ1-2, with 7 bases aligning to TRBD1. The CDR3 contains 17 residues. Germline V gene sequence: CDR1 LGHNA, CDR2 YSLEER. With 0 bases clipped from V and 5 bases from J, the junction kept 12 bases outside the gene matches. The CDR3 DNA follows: TGCGCCAGCAGCCAAGATTATGGAAACAGGGGTTCATATGGCTACACCTTC. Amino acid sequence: CASSQDYGNRGSYGYTF.

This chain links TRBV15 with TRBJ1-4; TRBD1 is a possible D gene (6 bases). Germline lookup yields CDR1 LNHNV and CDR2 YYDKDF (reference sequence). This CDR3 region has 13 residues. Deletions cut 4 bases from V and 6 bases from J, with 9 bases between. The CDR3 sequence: CATSMAGDEKLFF. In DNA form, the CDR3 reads TGTGCCACCAGCATGGCAGGGGATGAAAAACTGTTTTTT.

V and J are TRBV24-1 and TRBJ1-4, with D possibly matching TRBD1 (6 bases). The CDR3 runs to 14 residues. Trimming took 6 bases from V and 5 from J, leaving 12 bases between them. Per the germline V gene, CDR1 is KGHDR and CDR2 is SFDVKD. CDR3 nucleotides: TGTGCCACCAGTCCCGGGACAAAGAATGAAAAACTGTTTTTT. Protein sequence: CATSPGTKNEKLFF.

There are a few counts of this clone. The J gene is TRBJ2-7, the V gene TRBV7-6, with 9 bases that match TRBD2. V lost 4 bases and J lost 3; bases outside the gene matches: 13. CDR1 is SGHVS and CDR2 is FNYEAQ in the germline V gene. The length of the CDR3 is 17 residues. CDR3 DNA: TGTGCCAGCAGCTGGACTTGGTCGGCTAGCGGGAACTACGAGCAGTACTTC. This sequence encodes CASSWTWSASGNYEQYF.

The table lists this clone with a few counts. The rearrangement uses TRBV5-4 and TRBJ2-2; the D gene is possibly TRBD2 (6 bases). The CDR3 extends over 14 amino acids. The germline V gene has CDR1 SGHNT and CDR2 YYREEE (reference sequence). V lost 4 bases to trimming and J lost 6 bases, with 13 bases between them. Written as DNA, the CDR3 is TGTGCCAGCAGCCCGGGACTTCCCGCCGGGGAGCTGTTTTTT. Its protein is CASSPGLPAGELFF.

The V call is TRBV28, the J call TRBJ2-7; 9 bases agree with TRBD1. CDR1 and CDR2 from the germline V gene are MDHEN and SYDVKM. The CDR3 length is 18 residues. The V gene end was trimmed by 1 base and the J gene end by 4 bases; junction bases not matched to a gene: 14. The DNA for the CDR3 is TGTGCCAGCAGTTTATCCCTCCCCGGGACAGGGCCTATGTACGAGCAGTACTTC. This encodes CASSLSLPGTGPMYEQYF. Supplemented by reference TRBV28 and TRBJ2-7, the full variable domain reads DVKVTQSSRYLVKRTGEKVFLECVQDMDHENMFWYRQDPGLGLRLIYFSYDVKMKEKGDIPEGYSVSREKKERFSLILESASTNQTSMYLCASSLSLPGTGPMYEQYFGPGTRLTVT.

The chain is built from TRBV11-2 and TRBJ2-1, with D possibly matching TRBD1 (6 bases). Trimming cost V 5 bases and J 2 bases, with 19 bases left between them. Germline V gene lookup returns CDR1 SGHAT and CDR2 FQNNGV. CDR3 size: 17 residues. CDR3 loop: CASSPRTAALTYNEQFF. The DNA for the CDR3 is TGTGCCAGCAGCCCCCGGACAGCAGCCCTTACCTACAATGAGCAGTTCTTC.

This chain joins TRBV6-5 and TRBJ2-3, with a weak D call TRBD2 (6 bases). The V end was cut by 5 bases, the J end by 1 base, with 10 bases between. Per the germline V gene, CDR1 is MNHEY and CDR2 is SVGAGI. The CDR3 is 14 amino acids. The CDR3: CASSRERGTDTQYF. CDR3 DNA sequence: TGTGCCAGCAGTCGGGAGCGGGGCACAGATACGCAGTATTTT.

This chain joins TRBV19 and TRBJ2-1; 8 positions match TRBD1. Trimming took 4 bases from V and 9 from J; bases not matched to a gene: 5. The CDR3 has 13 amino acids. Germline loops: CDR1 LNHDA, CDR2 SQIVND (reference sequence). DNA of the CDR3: TGTGCCAGTAGTACGAACAGGGGGGTTGAGCAGTTCTTC. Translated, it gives CASSTNRGVEQFF. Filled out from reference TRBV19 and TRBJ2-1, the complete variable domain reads DGGITQSPKYLFRKEGQNVTLSCEQNLNHDAMYWYRQDPGQGLRLIYYSQIVNDFQKGDIAEGYSVSREKKESFPLTVTSAQKNPTAFYLCASSTNRGVEQFFGPGTRLTVL.

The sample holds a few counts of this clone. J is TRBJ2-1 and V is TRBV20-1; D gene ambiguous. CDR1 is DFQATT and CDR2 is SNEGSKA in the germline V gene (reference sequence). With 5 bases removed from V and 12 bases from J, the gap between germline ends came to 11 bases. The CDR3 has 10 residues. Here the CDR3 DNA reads TGCAGTGCTCATAGTAGTCGGCAGTTCTTC. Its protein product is CSAHSSRQFF.

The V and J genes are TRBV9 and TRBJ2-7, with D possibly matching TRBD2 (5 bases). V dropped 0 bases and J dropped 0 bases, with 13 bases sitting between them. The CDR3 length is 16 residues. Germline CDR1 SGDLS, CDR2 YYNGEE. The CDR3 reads CASSVASERSSYEQYF. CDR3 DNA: TGTGCCAGCAGCGTAGCTTCTGAGCGGAGCTCCTACGAGCAGTACTTC.

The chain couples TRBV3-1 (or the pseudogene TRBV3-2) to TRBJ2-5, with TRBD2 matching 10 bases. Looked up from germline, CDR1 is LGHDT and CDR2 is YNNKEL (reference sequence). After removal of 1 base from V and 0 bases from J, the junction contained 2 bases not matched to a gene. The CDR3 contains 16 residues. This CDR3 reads CASSQGTSGYQETQYF. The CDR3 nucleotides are TGTGCCAGCAGCCAAGGGACTAGCGGCTACCAAGAGACCCAGTACTTC.

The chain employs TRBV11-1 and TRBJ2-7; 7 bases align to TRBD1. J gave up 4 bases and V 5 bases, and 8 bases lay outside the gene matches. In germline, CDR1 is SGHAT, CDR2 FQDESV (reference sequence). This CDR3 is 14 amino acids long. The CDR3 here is CASSLDRFNYEQYF. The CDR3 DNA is TGTGCCAGCAGCCTGGACAGGTTCAATTACGAGCAGTACTTC.